Sequencing of this TCR beta chain was carried out in a study of Ad26.COV2.S vaccination and SARS-CoV-2 variants. The wider study: Intramuscular Ad26.COV2.S doses were given once or twice, 56 days apart.

Study outcomes and limitations: Reported post-vaccination CD8+ and CD4+ T cell responses to spike showed substantial breadth.

Trimming shortened V by 5 bases and J by 0 bases, and 8 bases separated the two germline ends. Germline V lookup: CDR1 MNHEY, CDR2 SMNVEV (reference sequence). This CDR3 has 13 residues. To note about this clone: No antigen is known for it.

Clones were read by immunoSEQ multiplex PCR, and TCRdb kept only the in-frame ones, dropping some. The sample has around 420,000 clones; approximately 87% are singletons. Specified treatment: 15 to 20 received Ad26.COV2.S at low or high dose, single or two shots; several received placebo; per-sample allocation not given. Day 63 following the first vaccine or placebo injection was when the samples were taken. Donation came from an adult in Boston who was aged 18-55 years. The sequencing here drew on peripheral blood, taken in a trial of Ad26.COV2.S vaccine versus placebo. This sequence was found in a person aged 18 to 59 who received the Ad26.COV2.S COVID-19 vaccine or a placebo. The chain uses TRBV27 and TRBJ2-7; D is unresolved. DNA of the CDR3: TGTGCCAGCAGTCCCCGGCCCTCCTACGAGCAGTACTTC. Translating gives CASSPRPSYEQYF.